Described below is a single T cell receptor beta chain sequence and its context. Ophthalmopathy-affected donors exhibited moderate-to-severe activity, CAS ≥3, NOSPECS ≥4, and duration under 3 months. This record belongs to a study of Graves' ophthalmopathy and Graves' hyperthyroidism. Germline CDR1 ENHRY, CDR2 SYGVKD. Trimming stripped 8 bases from V and 8 bases from J, with 18 bases between. This CDR3 region has 13 residues. Amplifying from RNA transcripts, the study obtained TCR beta CDR3 regions. Following a first-round RT-PCR that used HTBI primers, a second-round multiplex PCR was carried out. TCRdb independently ran MiXCR on the multiplex PCR reads; one entry per CDR3 protein. This table has roughly 13,000 distinct CDR3 sequences, about 50% appearing once.

Material: peripheral blood. This receptor was taken from a woman aged 25-40 years with Graves' ophthalmopathy. V is TRBV10-3 and J is TRBJ1-2; D may be TRBD1 (6 bases). Here the CDR3 DNA reads TGTGCCATCGGCTCCTTAACAGGGTGGGGCTACACCTTC. It yields the protein CAIGSLTGWGYTF.